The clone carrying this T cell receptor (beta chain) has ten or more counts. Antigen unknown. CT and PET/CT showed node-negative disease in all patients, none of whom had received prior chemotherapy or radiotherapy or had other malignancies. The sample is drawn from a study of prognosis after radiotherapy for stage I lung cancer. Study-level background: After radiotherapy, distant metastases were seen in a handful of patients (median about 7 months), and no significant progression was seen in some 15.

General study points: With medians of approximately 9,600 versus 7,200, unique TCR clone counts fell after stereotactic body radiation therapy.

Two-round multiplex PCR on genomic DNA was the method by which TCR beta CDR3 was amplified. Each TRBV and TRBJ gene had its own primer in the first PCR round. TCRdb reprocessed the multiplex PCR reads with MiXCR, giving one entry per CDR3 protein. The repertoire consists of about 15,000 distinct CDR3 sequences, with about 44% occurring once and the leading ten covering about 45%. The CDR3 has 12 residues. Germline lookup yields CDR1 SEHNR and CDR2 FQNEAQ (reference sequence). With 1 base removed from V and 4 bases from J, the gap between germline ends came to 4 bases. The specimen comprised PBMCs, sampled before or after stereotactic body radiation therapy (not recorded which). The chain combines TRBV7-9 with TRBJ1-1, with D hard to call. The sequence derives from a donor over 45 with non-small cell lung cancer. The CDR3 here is CASSLGVTEAFF. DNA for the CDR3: TGTGCCAGCAGCTTAGGGGTCACTGAAGCTTTCTTT.